This entry is about one TCR beta chain. Replicate PCRs run on sorted subsets employed approximately 0.2 ug DNA, approximately 30,000 T cell genomes. Only in-frame clones appear in the TCRdb table, and some are missing; sequencing was by immunoSEQ multiplex PCR. Seen here are some 2.1 million clones, 85% to 95% observed once, and the top ten hold more than 0.95%. With 8 bases removed from V and 0 bases from J, the gap between germline ends came to 11 bases. This CDR3 is built from 14 residues. The V gene's germline CDR1 is LGHNT and CDR2 FRNRAP. The sample originates from a study of shared clonotypes between healthy human individuals. Positively selected for CCR7, the CD45RO-negative cells used as naive CD8 cells excluded terminally differentiated effector memory CD45RA+ cells.

The sequencing input was naive CD8+ T cells sorted from blood. The rearrangement uses TRBV12-5 and TRBJ2-1, with D perhaps matching TRBD1 or TRBD2 (5 bases each). The sequence derives from a man aged 18 to 30 in good health. The CDR3 DNA reads TGTGCTAGTCGGGACGACGGCTCCTACAATGAGCAGTTCTTC. This encodes CASRDDGSYNEQFF.